The 15 T cell receptor beta chains listed next were all sequenced from one sample in a study of T-cell memory formation after mild COVID-19. TCRdb reanalysed the 5' RACE reads using MiXCR and keeps one entry per CDR3 protein. Here the sample spans around 340,000 distinct CDR3 sequences, about a sixth being singletons. Sequenced input: PBMCs or a T cell subset sorted from them (not recorded which). These receptors were obtained from a man aged 18 to 30 who had mild COVID-19 (a few samples of this study predate the infection). Cell type and time point are not known.

This clonotype has only a few counts. The V gene is TRBV6-6, the J gene TRBJ1-5; 7 nucleotides align to TRBD1. The J segment lost 0 bases and the V segment lost 4 bases, leaving 12 bases of the junction unmatched. Germline assignment: CDR1 MNHNY and CDR2 SVGAGI (reference sequence). This CDR3 contains 18 residues. In DNA form, the CDR3 reads TGTGCCAGCAGTTCTAGGGAAGGGGACAGCATTAGCAATCAGCCCCAGCATTTT. Translated, it gives CASSSREGDSISNQPQHF.

This clonotype was seen more than once but under ten times. The rearrangement uses TRBV18 and TRBJ2-5; tentatively, D is TRBD2 (7 bases). From germline, CDR1 is KGHSH and CDR2 LQKENI. This CDR3 contains 15 residues. Between the trimmed V and J ends, which lost 3 bases and 1 base, there was a span of 12 bases. CDR3 nucleotides: TGTGCCAGCTCACCCGTGCGGGGGCTCCAAGAGACCCAGTACTTC. Translation gives CASSPVRGLQETQYF.

This clonotype was seen a handful of times. The genes are TRBV9 and TRBJ1-3, with TRBD1 as a possible D gene (5 bases). Looked up from germline, CDR1 is SGDLS and CDR2 is YYNGEE. The CDR3 has 12 residues. Deletions cut 7 bases from V and 4 bases from J, with 9 bases between. The CDR3, as DNA: TGTGCCAGCGGAGGGACCGGAAACACCATATATTTT. Amino acid sequence: CASGGTGNTIYF.

V and J are TRBV6-5 and TRBJ1-2; D unclear. V lost 8 bases to trimming and J lost 0 bases, with 16 bases between them. CDR1 and CDR2 from the germline V gene are MNHEY and SVGAGI. There are 15 residues in the CDR3. The CDR3 region is CASRKKAYTNYGYTF. The CDR3 DNA reads as TGTGCCAGCCGAAAAAAGGCGTATACTAACTATGGCTACACCTTC.

This clonotype occurred a few times. This chain links TRBV28 with TRBJ1-3, with D perhaps matching TRBD1 (6 bases). Germline V CDR1 and CDR2: MDHEN, SYDVKM. The CDR3 runs 15 residues. Trimming pared 6 bases from V and 0 bases from J, leaving 12 bases between. CDR3 nucleotides: TGTGCCAGCAGGGGGGCTTTGGACTCTGGAAACACCATATATTTT. It translates to CASRGALDSGNTIYF.

V usage is TRBV7-8 and J usage is TRBJ1-1; D not resolved. The V gene lost 8 bases and the J gene lost 1 base, with 11 bases spanning the gap. The CDR3 loop spans 13 amino acids. Germline-derived CDR1 and CDR2 are SGHVS and FQNEAQ. CDR3 bases: TGTGCCAGCCGGAGGCAGGAGAACACTGAAGCTTTCTTT. It codes for CASRRQENTEAFF. The full variable domain, completed using reference TRBV7-8 and TRBJ1-1, is GAGVSQSPRYKVAKRGQDVALRCDPISGHVSLFWYQQALGQGPEFLTYFQNEAQLDKSGLPSDRFFAERPEGSVSTLKIQRTQQEDSAVYLCASRRQENTEAFFGQGTRLTVV.

This clonotype was seen a handful of times. The chain joins TRBV12-3 or TRBV12-4 to TRBJ2-1; D might be TRBD1 (6 bases). V lost 1 base and J 0 bases, leaving 10 bases between the germline ends. CDR3 length equals 16 residues. The CDR3 loop reads CASSLVQGSSYNEQFF. The CDR3 DNA reads TGTGCCAGCAGTTTAGTACAGGGAAGCTCCTACAATGAGCAGTTCTTC.

V and J are TRBV28 and TRBJ2-7, with D perhaps given as TRBD1 or TRBD2 (5 bases each). This CDR3 has 14 amino acids. V dropped 2 bases and J dropped 4 bases, with 12 bases sitting between them. Germline V gene data show CDR1 as MDHEN and CDR2 as SYDVKM. The CDR3 is CASSLATGGYEQYV. CDR3 nucleotides: TGTGCCAGCAGTTTAGCCACAGGAGGTTACGAGCAGTACGTC.

The genes are TRBV11-2 and TRBJ2-1, with TRBD1 identical over 10 bases. Germline-derived CDR1 and CDR2 are SGHAT and FQNNGV. Losses at the gene ends were 1 base for V and 4 bases for J; bases not matched to a gene: 7. The CDR3 sequence is 17 residues long. The DNA of the CDR3 is TGTGCCAGCAGCTTAGGGTCTTCGGGACAGGGGTACAATGAGCAGTTCTTC. This translates into CASSLGSSGQGYNEQFF.

The chain joins TRBV5-1 to TRBJ2-3; 12 nucleotides match TRBD2. Germline-derived CDR1 and CDR2 are SGHRS and YFSETQ. This CDR3 contains 17 residues. The junction had 10 bases not matched to a gene; V was cut back by 0 bases and J by 8 bases. The CDR3 DNA reads TGCGCCAGCAGCTTGGAGGCTAGCGGGGGGGCCGGAGGTACGCAGTATTTT. This sequence encodes CASSLEASGGAGGTQYF.

The rearrangement links TRBV12-3 or TRBV12-4 to TRBJ1-5, with unresolved D. The CDR3 runs 14 residues. V was clipped by 2 bases and J by 6 bases, with 11 bases between them. CDR3 DNA sequence: TGTGCCAGCAGTTTACTCGGGGTGCCTCAGCCCCAGCATTTT. Protein: CASSLLGVPQPQHF.

The V call is TRBV7-9, the J call TRBJ1-5; possible D gene TRBD1, 6 bases. CDR3 length: 17 residues. Trimming took off 5 bases at V and 6 bases at J, with 23 bases between the two ends. CDR1 and CDR2 (germline): SEHNR, FQNEAQ (reference sequence). The CDR3 spells CASSPAEGGVYGQPQHF. The CDR3, as DNA: TGTGCCAGCAGCCCAGCGGAGGGGGGGGTTTACGGTCAGCCCCAGCATTTT.

This clonotype was counted only a few times. The V gene is TRBV27, the J gene TRBJ2-7; the D is unclear. Germline-derived CDR1 and CDR2 are MNHEY and SMNVEV (reference sequence). The CDR3 loop spans 8 amino acids. Here the CDR3 DNA reads TGTGCGAGGAGCGAGCAGTACGTC. This gives the protein CARSEQYV.

This chain connects TRBV7-8 to TRBJ2-5; D unresolved. V dropped 3 bases and J dropped 4 bases, with 15 bases sitting between them. Germline CDR1 reads SGHVS; CDR2 reads FQNEAQ. The CDR3 totals 15 residues. The CDR3 loop is CASSFLDGSGETQYF. CDR3 DNA sequence: TGTGCCAGCAGCTTTTTGGACGGGTCGGGAGAGACCCAGTACTTC.

There are many counts of this clonotype. The rearrangement uses TRBV10-3 and TRBJ2-3, with 7 positions matching TRBD2. The V segment lost 0 bases and the J segment 2 bases; nucleotides outside the gene matches: 8. CDR3 length: 17 amino acids. Germline V gene lookup returns CDR1 ENHRY and CDR2 SYGVKD. The CDR3 loop reads CAISESTSEKYTDTQYF. The DNA of the CDR3 is TGTGCCATCAGTGAGTCAACTAGCGAGAAATACACAGATACGCAGTATTTT.